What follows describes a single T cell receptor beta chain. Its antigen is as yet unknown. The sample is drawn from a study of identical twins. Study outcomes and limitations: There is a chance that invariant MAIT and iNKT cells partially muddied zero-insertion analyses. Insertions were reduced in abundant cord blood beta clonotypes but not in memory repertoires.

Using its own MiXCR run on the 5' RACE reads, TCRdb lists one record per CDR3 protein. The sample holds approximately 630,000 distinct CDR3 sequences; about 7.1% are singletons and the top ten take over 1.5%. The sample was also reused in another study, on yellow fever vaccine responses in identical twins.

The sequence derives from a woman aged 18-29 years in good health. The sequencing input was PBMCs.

As DNA, the CDR3 is TGTGCCAGCAGCGTCCGGGGACAGGGTAATGAAAAACTGTTTTTT. This gives the protein CASSVRGQGNEKLFF. The chain employs TRBV9 and TRBJ1-4, with 9 bases aligning to TRBD1. The V and J ends lost 2 bases and 4 bases, in that order; junction bases with no gene match: 3. The CDR3 is 15 amino acids. CDR1 is SGDLS and CDR2 is YYNGEE in the germline V gene.